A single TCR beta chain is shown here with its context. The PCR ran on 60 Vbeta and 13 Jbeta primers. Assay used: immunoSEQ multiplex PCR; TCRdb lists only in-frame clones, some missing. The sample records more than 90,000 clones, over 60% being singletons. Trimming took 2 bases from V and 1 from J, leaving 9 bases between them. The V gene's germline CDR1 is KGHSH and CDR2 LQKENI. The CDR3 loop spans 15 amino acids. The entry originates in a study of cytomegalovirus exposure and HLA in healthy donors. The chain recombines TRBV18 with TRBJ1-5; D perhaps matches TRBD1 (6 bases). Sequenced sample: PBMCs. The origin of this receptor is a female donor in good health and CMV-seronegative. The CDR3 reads CASSPETGSNQPQHF. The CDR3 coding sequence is TGTGCCAGCTCACCAGAAACAGGGAGCAATCAGCCCCAGCATTTT.